One and the same sample provided the 8 T cell receptor beta chains below, sequenced in a study of blood T cells in healthy people across ages. The authors ran a second PCR of about 6 to 11 cycles using a sample-barcoded 5' primer and a J-beta primer mix. TCRdb analysed the 5' RACE reads with MiXCR anew, one entry per CDR3 protein. The sample lists some 1.5 million distinct CDR3 sequences; 35% to 45% were seen once. The sequencing sample was made of blood. The source is a woman under 30 in good health.

This clonotype was observed a few times. The rearrangement joins TRBV4-3 to TRBJ2-1; tentatively, D is TRBD1 or TRBD2 (5 bases each). The germline gives CDR1 LGHNA, CDR2 YSLEER. V dropped 5 bases and J dropped 15 bases, with 20 bases sitting between them. This CDR3 has 13 amino acids. In DNA form, the CDR3 reads TGCGCCAGCAGCGAAGGGACGGGCGCTAGATTGTTCTTC. Amino acids: CASSEGTGARLFF.

The CDR3 region is CSVGETVTYEQYF. The CDR3 DNA follows: TGCAGCGTCGGAGAGACGGTGACCTACGAGCAGTACTTC. V usage is TRBV29-1 and J usage is TRBJ2-7; D is uncertain. This CDR3 spans 13 amino acids. Germline values: CDR1 SQVTM, CDR2 ANQGSEA. V was shortened by 6 bases and J by 2 bases, with 14 bases between the two germline ends.

V usage is TRBV7-2 and J usage is TRBJ2-1; 7 nucleotides line up with TRBD2. This CDR3 contains 18 residues. The ends lost 3 bases at V and 5 bases at J; junction bases unmatched: 16. Germline loops: CDR1 SGHTA, CDR2 FQGNSA. CDR3 in amino acids: CASSFIINFASGDNEQFF. In nucleotides, the CDR3 is TGTGCCAGCAGCTTCATAATAAATTTTGCTAGCGGAGACAATGAGCAGTTCTTC.

This chain joins TRBV28 and TRBJ1-6, with 10 bases lining up with TRBD1. The CDR3 spans 15 residues. V was clipped by 7 bases and J by 7 bases; unmatched bases: 7. Germline V CDR1 and CDR2: MDHEN, SYDVKM. In nucleotides, the CDR3 is TGTGCCAGCACCCCACCGGGACAGGGGAATTCACCCCTCCACTTT. Translating gives CASTPPGQGNSPLHF.

Ten or more counts support this clonotype. The CDR3 is CASRLGQGSYEQYF. CDR3 coding DNA: TGTGCCAGCAGATTGGGACAGGGTTCCTACGAGCAGTACTTC. The chain couples TRBV19 to TRBJ2-7; 9 nucleotides line up with TRBD1. Per germline, CDR1 LNHDA and CDR2 SQIVND (reference sequence). V dropped 9 bases and J dropped 1; count of bases not matched to a gene: 7. This CDR3 region has 14 residues.

V usage is TRBV4-1 and J usage is TRBJ1-1, with a tentative D call TRBD1 (5 bases). The germline gives CDR1 MGHRA, CDR2 YSYEKL. Trimming shortened V by 4 bases and J by 5 bases, and 17 bases separated the two germline ends. The CDR3 sequence is 15 residues long. The DNA of the CDR3 is TGCGCCAGCAGCCGCCCGGCGGCAGGGCGGACTGAAGCTTTCTTT. Translating it yields CASSRPAAGRTEAFF.

The sample holds a few counts of this clonotype. V gene TRBV7-3 combines with J gene TRBJ1-2; D possibly corresponds to TRBD1 (6 bases). CDR1 and CDR2 (germline): SGHTA, FQGTGA. V lost 5 bases and J lost 7, with 20 bases in between. CDR3 length: 15 residues. The CDR3 loop reads CASSPRSGGAFGYTF. CDR3 bases: TGTGCCAGCAGCCCCCGCTCTGGGGGCGCGTTTGGCTACACCTTC.

The chain combines TRBV20-1 with TRBJ2-7; D gene uncertain. In germline, CDR1 is DFQATT, CDR2 SNEGSKA (reference sequence). Between the trimmed V and J ends, which lost 6 bases and 0 bases, there was a span of 15 bases. The CDR3 spans 14 residues. CDR3 sequence: CSARPGWSSYEQYF. CDR3 nucleotides: TGCAGTGCCAGGCCGGGCTGGAGCTCCTACGAGCAGTACTTC.